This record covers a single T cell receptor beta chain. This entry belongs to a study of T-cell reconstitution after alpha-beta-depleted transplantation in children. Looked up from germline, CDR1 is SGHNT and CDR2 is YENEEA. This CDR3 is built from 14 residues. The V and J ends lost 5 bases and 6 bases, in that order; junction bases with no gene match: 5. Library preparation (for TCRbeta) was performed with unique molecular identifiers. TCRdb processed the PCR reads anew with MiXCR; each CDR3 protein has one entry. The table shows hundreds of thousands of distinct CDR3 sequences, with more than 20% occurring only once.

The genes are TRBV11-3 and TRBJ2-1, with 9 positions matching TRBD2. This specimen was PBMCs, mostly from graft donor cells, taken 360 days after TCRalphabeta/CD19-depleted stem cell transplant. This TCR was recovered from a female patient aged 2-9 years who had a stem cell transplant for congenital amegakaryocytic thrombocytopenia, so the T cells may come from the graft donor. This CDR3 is CASSRRLAVNEQFF. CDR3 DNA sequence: TGTGCCAGCAGCCGTAGACTAGCGGTCAATGAGCAGTTCTTC.